The 29 T cell receptor beta chains below all came from one sample that was sequenced in a study of cytomegalovirus exposure and HLA in healthy donors. Amplification used 60 Vbeta primers and 13 Jbeta primers. Some clones are missing from TCRdb's copy, which holds only in-frame ones; the method was immunoSEQ multiplex PCR. Of about 160,000 clones in the sample, roughly 71% were seen once. Sequencing used PBMCs. The receptors here all came from a woman between 50 and 59 years old in good health and CMV-seropositive.

The chain combines TRBV9 with TRBJ2-1; TRBD2 is a possible D gene (6 bases). Germline V gene sequence: CDR1 SGDLS, CDR2 YYNGEE. This CDR3 is 15 amino acids long. V lost 4 bases and J 0 bases, leaving 11 bases between the germline ends. CDR3 amino acids: CASSIAGSSYNEQFF. For the CDR3, the DNA is TGTGCCAGCAGCATCGCGGGGAGCTCCTACAATGAGCAGTTCTTC.

This chain connects TRBV6-1 to TRBJ1-1, with 9 positions matching TRBD1. CDR3 length: 17 residues. The V gene's germline CDR1 is MNHNS and CDR2 SASEGT. V lost 3 bases to trimming and J lost 0 bases; unmatched junction nucleotides: 8. The CDR3 DNA follows: TGTGCCAGCAGTGACAACAGGGGGCGACTTCTGAACACTGAAGCTTTCTTT. It codes for CASSDNRGRLLNTEAFF.

The genes are TRBV7-9 and TRBJ2-1; TRBD2 aligns across 10 bases. Trimming at V came to 8 bases and at J to 9 bases, leaving 7 bases not matched to a gene. Germline V CDR1 and CDR2: SEHNR, FQNEAQ (reference sequence). This CDR3 is built from 13 residues. CDR3 nucleotides: TGTGCCAGCGGGATAGCGGGGGGCGGTGAGCAGTTCTTC. It translates to CASGIAGGGEQFF.

J is TRBJ2-3 and V is TRBV5-4, with D possibly TRBD1 on 6 matching bases. Trimming cost V 4 bases and J 1 base, with 10 bases left between them. The germline CDR1 and CDR2 sequences are SGHNT and YYREEE (reference sequence). The CDR3 length is 14 residues. CDR3 sequence (DNA): TGTGCCAGCAGCACCTGGACAGGCACAGATACGCAGTATTTT. Its protein is CASSTWTGTDTQYF.

The V and J genes are TRBV27 and TRBJ1-4, with unresolved D. The ends were cut back, 7 bases at V and 3 bases at J, with 12 bases in the middle. The CDR3 has 14 residues. The germline V gene encodes CDR1 MNHEY and CDR2 SMNVEV (reference sequence). In DNA form, the CDR3 reads TGTGCCAGCAAAATGACACTAGCTAATGAAAAACTGTTTTTT. It encodes CASKMTLANEKLFF.

This sequence joins TRBV5-4 and TRBJ2-3, with 11 bases aligning to TRBD2. CDR1 is SGHNT, CDR2 YYREEE, per germline (reference sequence). There are 16 residues in the CDR3. Unmatched junction bases numbered 7, after V lost 1 base and J lost 6 bases. The CDR3 sequence: CASSLKASGGKDTQYF. CDR3 DNA sequence: TGTGCCAGCAGCTTGAAGGCTAGCGGGGGGAAGGATACGCAGTATTTT. The variable domain in full, completed from reference TRBV5-4 and TRBJ2-3, reads ETGVTQSPTHLIKTRGQQVTLRCSSQSGHNTVSWYQQALGQGPQFIFQYYREEENGRGNFPPRFSGLQFPNYSSELNVNALELDDSALYLCASSLKASGGKDTQYFGPGTRLTVL.

The V and J genes are TRBV11-2 and TRBJ2-1; TRBD2 matches at 11 bases. The CDR3 sequence is 18 residues long. Per germline, CDR1 SGHAT and CDR2 FQNNGV. The J segment lost 10 bases and the V segment lost 5 bases, leaving 19 bases of the junction unmatched. CDR3: CASSPQLGGSGGAGEQFF. In nucleotides, the CDR3 is TGTGCCAGCAGCCCTCAACTCGGGGGTAGCGGGGGGGCCGGCGAGCAGTTCTTC.

J is TRBJ2-7 and V is TRBV9, with D tentatively TRBD2 (6 bases). The CDR3 contains 14 residues. V lost 0 bases and J lost 4, with 11 bases in between. Germline-derived CDR1 and CDR2 are SGDLS and YYNGEE. CDR3 sequence reads: CASSVEDGGYEQYF. The DNA for the CDR3 is TGTGCCAGCAGCGTAGAGGATGGGGGGTACGAGCAGTACTTC.

Here the CDR3 DNA reads TGTGCCAGCAGTGAATTTCAGGGTCCCGAGCAGTACTTC. This translates into CASSEFQGPEQYF. V gene TRBV6-1 combines with J gene TRBJ2-7, with a weak D call TRBD1 (5 bases). The CDR3 covers 13 residues. The germline V gene encodes CDR1 MNHNS and CDR2 SASEGT. V dropped 2 bases and J dropped 6 bases, with 11 bases sitting between them.

This chain uses TRBV6-6 with TRBJ1-2; maybe TRBD1 (6 bases). Trimming took 8 bases from V and 8 from J, leaving 15 bases between them. In germline, CDR1 is MNHNY, CDR2 SVGAGI (reference sequence). The length of the CDR3 is 12 residues. The CDR3 loop is CASGPEGEGYTF. CDR3 sequence (DNA): TGTGCCAGCGGGCCCGAGGGGGAAGGCTACACCTTC.

The chain combines TRBV15 with TRBJ2-7; 8 bases map to TRBD2. The CDR3 contains 15 residues. Looked up from germline, CDR1 is LNHNV and CDR2 is YYDKDF (reference sequence). Trimming cost V 1 base and J 3 bases; bases outside gene matches: 5. Written as DNA, the CDR3 is TGTGCCACCAGCAGAGTTGCGGGGGGCCGCTACGAGCAGTACTTC. Translated: CATSRVAGGRYEQYF.

CDR3 amino acids: CASSSGTAGTEAFF. CDR3 DNA: TGTGCCAGCAGCTCCGGGACAGCGGGCACTGAAGCTTTCTTT. The chain links TRBV9 to TRBJ1-1; 7 positions match TRBD1. Trimming took 4 bases from V and 4 from J; bases not matched to a gene: 7. The CDR3 spans 14 residues. Germline V gives CDR1 SGDLS, CDR2 YYNGEE.

The V call is TRBV6-1, the J call TRBJ2-7; tentative D call: TRBD1 (5 bases). V lost 4 bases and J 2 bases, leaving 15 bases between the germline ends. The length of the CDR3 is 15 residues. Germline V gene sequence: CDR1 MNHNS, CDR2 SASEGT. The CDR3 coding sequence is TGTGCCAGCAGTGGTGGGGCAGCAGTTACCTACGAGCAGTACTTC. This sequence encodes CASSGGAAVTYEQYF.

The chain carries TRBV19 and TRBJ2-7, with 7 bases aligning to TRBD1. The CDR3 extends over 15 amino acids. The germline gives CDR1 LNHDA, CDR2 SQIVND (reference sequence). Trimming took 4 bases from V and 0 from J; bases not matched to a gene: 6. In nucleotides, the CDR3 is TGTGCCAGTAGTAATCCAGGACAGGTCTCCTACGAGCAGTACTTC. Its translation: CASSNPGQVSYEQYF.

This rearrangement joins TRBV7-9 to TRBJ2-2; D is possibly TRBD2 (5 bases). Germline values: CDR1 SEHNR, CDR2 FQNEAQ (reference sequence). The CDR3 is 13 residues long. Trimming took 5 bases from V and 5 from J, leaving 9 bases between them. The CDR3 spells CASSRRGTGELFF. The CDR3, as DNA: TGTGCCAGCAGCCGCCGGGGTACCGGGGAGCTGTTTTTT.

This clone was counted between two and nine times. This chain uses TRBV7-9 with TRBJ1-6, with unresolved D. The CDR3 is made up of 13 amino acids. Germline V gene sequence: CDR1 SEHNR, CDR2 FQNEAQ (reference sequence). V lost 4 bases, J lost 14 bases, and 15 bases lay in between. In DNA form, the CDR3 reads TGTGCCAGCAGCTGGCGGGCCGCGGACGCCCTCCACTTT. It specifies CASSWRAADALHF.

The rearrangement joins TRBV5-4 to TRBJ1-1, with D unclear. The CDR3 consists of 13 residues. Trimming took 0 bases from V and 5 from J, leaving 8 bases between them. The germline V gene has CDR1 SGHNT and CDR2 YYREEE (reference sequence). CDR3: CASSLAARTEAFF. Written as DNA, the CDR3 is TGTGCCAGCAGCTTGGCGGCGCGGACTGAAGCTTTCTTT.

This chain joins TRBV7-9 and TRBJ2-5; possible D gene TRBD1, 6 bases. The CDR3 spans 14 residues. With 0 bases removed from V and 3 bases from J, the gap between germline ends came to 8 bases. The germline V gene encodes CDR1 SEHNR and CDR2 FQNEAQ (reference sequence). CDR3: CASSLAQGEETQYF. CDR3 nucleotides: TGTGCCAGCAGCTTAGCACAGGGAGAAGAGACCCAGTACTTC.

This sequence joins TRBV7-2 and TRBJ2-7; 10 nucleotides match TRBD2. Per the germline V gene, CDR1 is SGHTA and CDR2 is FQGNSA. Trimming removed 6 bases from V and 0 bases from J; junction bases left unmatched: 8. The CDR3 runs 16 residues. Here the CDR3 DNA reads TGTGCCAGCAGTAGAGGACTAGCGGTAAGCTCCTACGAGCAGTACTTC. This gives the protein CASSRGLAVSSYEQYF.

This chain uses TRBV6-1 with TRBJ1-5; maybe TRBD1 (6 bases). The germline V gene encodes CDR1 MNHNS and CDR2 SASEGT. V was clipped by 2 bases and J by 6 bases, with 17 bases between them. The CDR3 has 16 amino acids. The CDR3 DNA is TGTGCCAGCAGTGAAACCTCAGGGGTGATTCGTCAGCCCCAGCATTTT. Its protein is CASSETSGVIRQPQHF.

The DNA for the CDR3 is TGTGCCAGCCGCGGGGGGGCGCACACTGAAGCTTTCTTT. Translation: CASRGGAHTEAFF. The chain recombines TRBV5-4 with TRBJ1-1; the D gene is possibly TRBD1 (6 bases). The CDR3 loop spans 13 amino acids. Germline-derived CDR1 and CDR2 are SGHNT and YYREEE (reference sequence). V lost 7 bases to trimming and J lost 3 bases, with 13 bases between them.

The V call is TRBV7-9, the J call TRBJ2-3, with 7 bases fitting TRBD2. The germline V gene encodes CDR1 SEHNR and CDR2 FQNEAQ (reference sequence). After removal of 2 bases from V and 2 bases from J, the junction contained 4 bases not matched to a gene. The CDR3 has 15 amino acids. As DNA, the CDR3 is TGTGCCAGCAGCTTATCGCGGGGGATCACAGATACGCAGTATTTT. It yields the protein CASSLSRGITDTQYF.

The genes are TRBV11-2 and TRBJ1-1, with 8 bases identical to TRBD1. The CDR3 length is 13 residues. V shed 5 bases, J shed 4 bases, and the junction held 3 bases outside the gene matches. Germline CDR1 is SGHAT and CDR2 is FQNNGV. The CDR3 DNA reads TGTGCCAGCAGCCGGACAGGGCGCACTGAAGCTTTCTTT. Its protein is CASSRTGRTEAFF.

The chain is built from TRBV4-2 and TRBJ2-1; maybe TRBD1 (5 bases). The CDR3 length is 14 residues. The ends were cut back, 1 base at V and 1 base at J, with 5 bases in the middle. In germline, CDR1 is LGHNA, CDR2 YNFKEQ. The CDR3 DNA sequence: TGTGCCAGCAGCCAAGGACAGTCCTACAATGAGCAGTTCTTC. Translating it yields CASSQGQSYNEQFF.

The CDR3 nucleotides are TGCGCCAGCAGCTTACAGGGACGCACTGAAGCTTTCTTT. It codes for CASSLQGRTEAFF. The rearrangement uses TRBV5-1 and TRBJ1-1; D might be TRBD1 (6 bases). The CDR3 has 13 residues. The V gene's germline CDR1 is SGHRS and CDR2 YFSETQ. V lost 2 bases and J 4 bases, leaving 9 bases between the germline ends.

The rearrangement links TRBV4-1 to TRBJ2-2, with 7 bases lining up with TRBD1. The V gene's germline CDR1 is MGHRA and CDR2 YSYEKL. V trimming: 3 bases; J trimming: 3 bases; junction bases outside the gene matches: 7. The CDR3 sequence is 16 residues long. The CDR3 DNA is TGCGCCAGCAGCCAGCAACCGGGACAGTACACCGGGGAGCTGTTTTTT. Translating it yields CASSQQPGQYTGELFF.

The V and J genes are TRBV18 and TRBJ1-1; D is perhaps TRBD1 (5 bases). CDR1 is KGHSH, CDR2 LQKENI, per germline. The V end lost 10 bases, the J end lost 1 base, and 13 bases lay between the germline ends. The CDR3 extends over 13 amino acids. The CDR3 DNA reads as TGTGCCACCTCTCAAACAGGGAACACTGAAGCTTTCTTT. Its protein is CATSQTGNTEAFF. Based on the CDR3 plus reference TRBV18 and TRBJ1-1, the full variable domain is NAGVMQNPRHLVRRRGQEARLRCSPMKGHSHVYWYRQLPEEGLKFMVYLQKENIIDESGMPKERFSAEFPKEGPSILRIQQVVRGDSAAYFCATSQTGNTEAFFGQGTRLTVV.

The chain uses TRBV15 and TRBJ2-1; 10 bases are a match to TRBD1. The V gene end was trimmed by 3 bases and the J gene end by 7 bases; junction bases not matched to a gene: 9. The germline CDR1 and CDR2 sequences are LNHNV and YYDKDF (reference sequence). The CDR3 runs 16 residues. The CDR3 DNA follows: TGTGCCACCAGCAGCCCATATGGGACAGGGGCTAATGAGCAGTTCTTC. It is translated as CATSSPYGTGANEQFF.

This rearrangement joins TRBV18 to TRBJ2-7, with no clear D. Trimming pared 3 bases from V and 0 bases from J, leaving 9 bases between. The CDR3 extends over 14 amino acids. Germline assignment: CDR1 KGHSH and CDR2 LQKENI. CDR3 protein: CASSPPTGSYEQYF. In nucleotides, the CDR3 is TGTGCCAGCTCACCCCCCACGGGCTCCTACGAGCAGTACTTC.